This TCR beta chain was documented in a study of regulatory T cells (dated by TCRdb to about 2018). Background on the whole study: The study compared T-cell receptor beta repertoires of sorted regulatory, conventional CD4+ and CD8+ T cells in CD3G-deficient patients with those in healthy controls. The research as a whole found: Patient regulatory T-cell samples yielded roughly tenfold fewer unique productive TRB reads than control samples. Restricted unique TRB V-J pairs and skewed V and J gene usage were observed in patient repertoires, most markedly in regulatory T cells. Regulatory T-cell repertoire restriction varied between patients and was most prominent in the two patients with the most severe autoimmunity. Compared with both autologous conventional CD4+ cells and control regulatory T cells, regulatory T cells from CD3G-deficient patients had reduced Shannon diversity.

As regards this clone: No cognate antigen has been identified for it. One base away there is no much larger clone; base qualities are not given.

The cysteine opens and the phenylalanine closes a CDR3 of 13 amino acids. The entry retains the CDR3 DNA only, 39 bases that are in frame from base 1. For this chain, trimming is 11 bases at the V end and 2 bases at the J end, and the number of junction bases without a gene match is 8. CDR1 and CDR2 are drawn from the germline V gene: WSHSY, SAAADI. For the multiplex PCR, 52 forward TRBV primers and 13 reverse TRBJ primers were used, and amplification bias was corrected with both assay-based and computational methods. Rearranged TRB loci were amplified from genomic DNA by multiplex PCR within the immunoSEQ assay. TRB amplicons were sequenced using an Illumina HiSeq platform. For the original study's pipeline: Custom algorithms error-filtered the raw sequences and aligned them to reference gene sequences, after which the immunoSEQ online tools were used for analysis. Productive and nonproductive TRB rearrangement frequencies were evaluated among both unique and total sequences. For TRB CDR3 positions 6 and 7, hydrophobicity together with amino acid composition served as the basis for assessing self-reactivity potential. Prism software was used to run t tests, Mann-Whitney tests or two-way ANOVA for comparisons between groups. The immuneACCESS repertoire file appears here via TCRdb, limited to in-frame rearrangements. These files lack a portion of the clones; in checked studies, under half of the deficit traces to unresolved V genes, and the cause of the others is not known. V and J calls and clone size come straight from that table; D and trimming were deduced from the DNA. The sample contains about 6,100 clones, more than 80% of them found a single time. The leading ten clones occupy around 1.9% of the sample.

Evidence of autoimmunity was present in all CD3G-deficient patients, and the autoimmunity was more severe in two of the patients. Patients were tested at ages ranging from 2 to 39 years, and reduced naive and increased memory CD4+ and CD8+ T-cell proportions were found in the patients. CD4+ cells were FACS-sorted into CD25-high CD127-low regulatory T cells and CD25-low CD127-high conventional CD4+ T cells. About 6 individuals with CD3G deficiency were included in the patient group. An international network of physicians spanning the United States, Europe and Asia provided the patient samples and clinical data. Ficoll density separation was used to isolate peripheral blood mononuclear cells.

This chain joins TRBV10-2 to TRBJ2-7; TRBD2 matches 8 bases in the middle. This TCR derives from a person in their late teens or twenties with CD3G deficiency. Sequenced sample: CD4+ Tregs sorted from blood. The CDR3 region reads CAVSGGLTYEQYF. The bases are TGCGCCGTCAGCGGGGGATTGACCTACGAGCAGTACTTC.